This T cell receptor beta chain derives from a study of sequential checkpoint blockade in melanoma. Study-wide context: Arm A got nivolumab then ipilimumab; arm B the reverse, 1:1.

Sequencing was performed with immunoSEQ multiplex PCR; in TCRdb, only in-frame clones are kept and a portion is missing. Here the sample spans about 17,000 clones, about 70% being singletons. This clone has just one count. V shed 0 bases and J 10 bases; nucleotides not matched to a gene: 3. The CDR3 length is 13 residues. Germline assignment: CDR1 SGDLS and CDR2 YYNGEE. Treatment given: randomized to nivolumab then ipilimumab (arm A) or the reverse (arm B). No patient had prior DNA-damaging chemotherapy. The chain has TRBV9 and TRBJ2-1, with 8 bases matching TRBD1. This TCR derives from a human donor with melanoma. Here the sequenced sample was CD8+ T cells sorted from blood (inferred from file names), taken from a patient given nivolumab and ipilimumab in sequence. CDR3 nucleotide sequence: TGTGCCAGCAGCGTAGGTGACAGGGGAGAGCAGTTCTTC. Protein: CASSVGDRGEQFF. The whole variable domain, remainder taken from reference TRBV9 and TRBJ2-1, is DSGVTQTPKHLITATGQRVTLRCSPRSGDLSVYWYQQSLDQGLQFLIQYYNGEERAKGNILERFSAQQFPDLHSELNLSSLELGDSALYFCASSVGDRGEQFFGPGTRLTVL.